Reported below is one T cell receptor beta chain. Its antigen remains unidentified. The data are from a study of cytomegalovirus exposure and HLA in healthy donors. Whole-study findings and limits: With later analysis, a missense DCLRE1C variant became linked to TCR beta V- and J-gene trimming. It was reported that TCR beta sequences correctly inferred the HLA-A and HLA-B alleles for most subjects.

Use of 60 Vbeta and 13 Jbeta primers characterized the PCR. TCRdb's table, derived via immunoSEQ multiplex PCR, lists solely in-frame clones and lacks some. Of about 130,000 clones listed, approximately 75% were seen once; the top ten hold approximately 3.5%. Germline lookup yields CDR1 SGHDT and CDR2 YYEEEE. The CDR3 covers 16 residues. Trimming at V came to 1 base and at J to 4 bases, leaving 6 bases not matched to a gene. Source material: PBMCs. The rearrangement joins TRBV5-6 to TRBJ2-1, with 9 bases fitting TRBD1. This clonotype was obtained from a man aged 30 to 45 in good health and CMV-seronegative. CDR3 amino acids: CASSLKGQGYYNEQFF. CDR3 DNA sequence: TGTGCCAGCAGCTTGAAAGGACAGGGGTATTACAATGAGCAGTTCTTC.